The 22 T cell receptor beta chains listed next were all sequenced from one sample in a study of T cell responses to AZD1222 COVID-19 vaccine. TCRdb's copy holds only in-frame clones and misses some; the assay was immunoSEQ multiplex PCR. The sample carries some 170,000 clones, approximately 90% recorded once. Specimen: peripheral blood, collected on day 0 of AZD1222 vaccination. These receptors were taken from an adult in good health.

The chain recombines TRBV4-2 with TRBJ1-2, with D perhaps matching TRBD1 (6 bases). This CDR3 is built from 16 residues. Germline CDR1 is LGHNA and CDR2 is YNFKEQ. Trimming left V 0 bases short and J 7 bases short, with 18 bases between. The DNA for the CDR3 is TGTGCCAGCAGCCAAGATAACAGGGCTCTAGGAGCTGGCTACACCTTC. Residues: CASSQDNRALGAGYTF.

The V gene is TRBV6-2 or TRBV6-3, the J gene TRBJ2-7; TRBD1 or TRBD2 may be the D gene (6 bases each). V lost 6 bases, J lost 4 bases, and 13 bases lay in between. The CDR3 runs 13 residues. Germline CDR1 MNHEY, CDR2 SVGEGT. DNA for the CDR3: TGTGCCAGCAGCAGGGGACTTCTATACGAGCAGTACTTC. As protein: CASSRGLLYEQYF.

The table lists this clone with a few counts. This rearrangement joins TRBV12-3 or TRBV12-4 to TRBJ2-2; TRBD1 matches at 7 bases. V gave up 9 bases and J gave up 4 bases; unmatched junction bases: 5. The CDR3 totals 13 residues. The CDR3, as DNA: TGTGCCAGTGGGACAGCTCCCACCGGGGAGCTGTTTTTT. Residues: CASGTAPTGELFF.

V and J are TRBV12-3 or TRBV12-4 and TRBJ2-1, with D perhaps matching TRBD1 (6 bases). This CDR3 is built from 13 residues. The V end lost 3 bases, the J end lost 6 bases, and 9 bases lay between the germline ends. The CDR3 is CASSLGHPNEQFF. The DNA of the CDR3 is TGTGCCAGCAGTTTGGGACATCCCAATGAGCAGTTCTTC.

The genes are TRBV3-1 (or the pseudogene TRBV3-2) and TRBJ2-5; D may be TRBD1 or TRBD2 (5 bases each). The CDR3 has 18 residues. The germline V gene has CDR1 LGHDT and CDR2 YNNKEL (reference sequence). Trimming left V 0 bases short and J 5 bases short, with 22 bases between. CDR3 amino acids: CASSQDIGGTSVSETQYF. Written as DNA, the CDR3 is TGTGCCAGCAGCCAAGATATTGGGGGAACTAGTGTGTCCGAGACCCAGTACTTC.

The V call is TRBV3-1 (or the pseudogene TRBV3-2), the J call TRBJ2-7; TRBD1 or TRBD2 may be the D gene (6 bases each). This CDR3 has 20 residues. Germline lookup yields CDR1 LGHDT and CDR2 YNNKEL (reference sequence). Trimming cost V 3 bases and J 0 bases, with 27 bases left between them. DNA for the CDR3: TGTGCCAGCAGCCACAACCGAGGGGGTGTCGCGGGAAGGAGCTCCTACGAGCAGTACTTC. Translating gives CASSHNRGGVAGRSSYEQYF.

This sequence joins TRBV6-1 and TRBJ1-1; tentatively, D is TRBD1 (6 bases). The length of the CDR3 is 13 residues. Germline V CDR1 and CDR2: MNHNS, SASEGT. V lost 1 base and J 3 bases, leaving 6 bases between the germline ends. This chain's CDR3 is CASSEGTDTEAFF. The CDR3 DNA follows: TGTGCCAGCAGTGAAGGGACAGACACTGAAGCTTTCTTT.

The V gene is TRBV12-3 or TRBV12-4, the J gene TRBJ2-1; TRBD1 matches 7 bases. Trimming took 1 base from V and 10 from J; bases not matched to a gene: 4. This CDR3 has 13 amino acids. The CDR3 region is CASSLGDRVEQFF. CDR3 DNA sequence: TGTGCCAGCAGTTTAGGAGACAGGGTGGAGCAGTTCTTC.

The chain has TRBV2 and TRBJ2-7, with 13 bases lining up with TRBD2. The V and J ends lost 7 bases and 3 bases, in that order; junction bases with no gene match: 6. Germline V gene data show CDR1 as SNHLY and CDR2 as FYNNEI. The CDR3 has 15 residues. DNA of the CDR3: TGTGCCAGCACCGGGGGGACTAGCGGGAACTACGAGCAGTACTTC. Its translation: CASTGGTSGNYEQYF.

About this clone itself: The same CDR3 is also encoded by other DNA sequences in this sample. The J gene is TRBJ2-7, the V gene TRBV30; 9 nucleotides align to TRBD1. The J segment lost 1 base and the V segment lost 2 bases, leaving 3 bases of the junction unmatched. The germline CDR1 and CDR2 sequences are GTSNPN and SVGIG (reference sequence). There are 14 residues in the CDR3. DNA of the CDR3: TGTGCCTGGAGTACCGGGACAGGGTCCTACGAGCAGTACTTC. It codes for CAWSTGTGSYEQYF.

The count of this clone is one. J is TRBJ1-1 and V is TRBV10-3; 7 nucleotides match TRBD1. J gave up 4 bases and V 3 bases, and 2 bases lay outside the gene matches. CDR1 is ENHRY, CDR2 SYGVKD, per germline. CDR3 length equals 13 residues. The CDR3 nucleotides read TGTGCCATCAGTGAAAAGGGGGCCACTGAAGCTTTCTTT. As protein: CAISEKGATEAFF.

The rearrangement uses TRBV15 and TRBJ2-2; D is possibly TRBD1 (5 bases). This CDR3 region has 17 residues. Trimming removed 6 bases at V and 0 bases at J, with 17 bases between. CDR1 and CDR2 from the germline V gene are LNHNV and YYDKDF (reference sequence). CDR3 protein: CATSDDRLSANTGELFF. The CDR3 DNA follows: TGTGCCACCAGTGATGACAGACTCTCGGCGAACACCGGGGAGCTGTTTTTT.

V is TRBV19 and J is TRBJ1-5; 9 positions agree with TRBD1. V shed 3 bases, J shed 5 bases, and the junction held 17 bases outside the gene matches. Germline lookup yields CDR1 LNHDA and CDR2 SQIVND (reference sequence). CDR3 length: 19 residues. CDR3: CASSIAGGTGMVWDQPQHF. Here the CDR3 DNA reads TGTGCCAGTAGTATCGCGGGTGGGACAGGGATGGTGTGGGATCAGCCCCAGCATTTT.

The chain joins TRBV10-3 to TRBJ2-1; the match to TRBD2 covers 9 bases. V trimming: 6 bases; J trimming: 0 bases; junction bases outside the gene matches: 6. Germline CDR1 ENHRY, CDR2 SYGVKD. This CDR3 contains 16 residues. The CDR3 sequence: CAIRGSGGSSYNEQFF. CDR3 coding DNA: TGTGCCATCAGAGGTAGCGGGGGCAGCTCCTACAATGAGCAGTTCTTC.

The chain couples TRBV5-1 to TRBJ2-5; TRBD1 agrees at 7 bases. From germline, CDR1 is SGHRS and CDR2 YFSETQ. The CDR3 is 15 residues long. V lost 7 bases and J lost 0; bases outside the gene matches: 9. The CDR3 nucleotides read TGCGCCAGCGGAACAGGGGCCACGTACCAAGAGACCCAGTACTTC. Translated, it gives CASGTGATYQETQYF.

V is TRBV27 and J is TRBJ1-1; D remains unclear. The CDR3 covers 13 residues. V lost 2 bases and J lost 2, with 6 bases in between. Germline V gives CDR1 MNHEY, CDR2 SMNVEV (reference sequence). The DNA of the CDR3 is TGTGCCAGCAGTTTAGCCAGTAACACTGAAGCTTTCTTT. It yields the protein CASSLASNTEAFF.

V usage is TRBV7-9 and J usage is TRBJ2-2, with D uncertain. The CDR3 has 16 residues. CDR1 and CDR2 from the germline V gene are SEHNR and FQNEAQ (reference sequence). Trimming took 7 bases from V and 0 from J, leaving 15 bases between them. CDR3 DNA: TGTGCCAGCAATAGTAACAGTCTCGCGAACACCGGGGAGCTGTTTTTT. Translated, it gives CASNSNSLANTGELFF.

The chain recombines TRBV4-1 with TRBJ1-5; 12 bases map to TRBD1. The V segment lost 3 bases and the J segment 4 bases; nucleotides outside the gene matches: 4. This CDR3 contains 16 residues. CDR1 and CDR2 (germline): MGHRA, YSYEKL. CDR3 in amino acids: CASSQGQGAGNQPQHF. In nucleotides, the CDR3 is TGCGCCAGCAGCCAGGGACAGGGGGCCGGAAATCAGCCCCAGCATTTT.

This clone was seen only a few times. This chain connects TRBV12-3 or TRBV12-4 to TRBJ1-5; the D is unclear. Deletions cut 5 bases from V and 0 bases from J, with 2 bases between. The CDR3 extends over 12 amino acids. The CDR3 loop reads CASSVSNQPQHF. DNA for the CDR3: TGTGCCAGCAGTGTTAGCAATCAGCCCCAGCATTTT.

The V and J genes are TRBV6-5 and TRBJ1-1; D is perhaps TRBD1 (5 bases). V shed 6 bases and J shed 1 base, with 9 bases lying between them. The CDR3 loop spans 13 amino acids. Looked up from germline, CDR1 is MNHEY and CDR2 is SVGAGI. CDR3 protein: CASRLTENTEAFF. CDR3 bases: TGTGCCAGCAGGCTGACAGAGAACACTGAAGCTTTCTTT.

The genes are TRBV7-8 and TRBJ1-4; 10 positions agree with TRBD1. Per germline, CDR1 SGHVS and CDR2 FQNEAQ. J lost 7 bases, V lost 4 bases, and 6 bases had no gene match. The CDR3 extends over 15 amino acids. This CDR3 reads CASSSRDRGAEKLFF. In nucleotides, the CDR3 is TGTGCCAGCAGCTCCCGGGACAGGGGAGCTGAAAAACTGTTTTTT.

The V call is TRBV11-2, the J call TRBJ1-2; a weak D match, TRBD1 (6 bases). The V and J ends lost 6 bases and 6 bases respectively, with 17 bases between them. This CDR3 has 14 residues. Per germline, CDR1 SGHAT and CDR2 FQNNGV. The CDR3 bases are TGTGCCAGCAGGGGCCCGGGCAGGGGAGATGGCTACACCTTC. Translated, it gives CASRGPGRGDGYTF.